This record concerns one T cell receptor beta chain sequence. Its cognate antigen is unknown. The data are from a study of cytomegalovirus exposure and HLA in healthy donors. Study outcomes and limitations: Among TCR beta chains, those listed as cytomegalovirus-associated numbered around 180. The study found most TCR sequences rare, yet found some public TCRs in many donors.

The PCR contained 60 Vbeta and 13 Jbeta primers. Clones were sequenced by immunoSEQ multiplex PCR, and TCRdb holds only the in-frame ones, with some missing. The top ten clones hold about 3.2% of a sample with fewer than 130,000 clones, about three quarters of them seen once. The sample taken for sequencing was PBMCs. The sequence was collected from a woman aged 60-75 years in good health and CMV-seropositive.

CDR3 protein: CASSSISGSTDTQYF. DNA for the CDR3: TGCGCCAGCAGCTCCATTAGCGGGAGCACAGATACGCAGTATTTT. The chain joins TRBV5-1 to TRBJ2-3, with TRBD2 matching over 7 bases. This CDR3 comprises 15 residues. J lost 0 bases, V lost 3 bases, and 4 bases had no gene match. Germline CDR1 is SGHRS and CDR2 is YFSETQ.